Here is one T cell receptor beta chain with its context. Its specificity is unknown. The CDR3 consists of 15 residues. Trimming took 5 bases from V and 7 from J, leaving 16 bases between them. Germline assignment: CDR1 SGHRS and CDR2 YFSETQ. The protocol was immunoSEQ multiplex PCR, while the TCRdb copy is restricted to in-frame clones and leaves out a portion. The table shows more than 5,500 clones, with roughly 71% occurring only once. The record originates from a study of tumor-infiltrating lymphocytes in localized non-small cell lung cancer. Overall study findings and caveats: TCRbeta sequencing showed higher T cell infiltration in tumors than uninvolved lung. TCR sequencing covered a subset of patients with enough tissue.

Sample: lung tumor tissue. This TCR came from a human donor with non-small cell lung cancer. The chain links TRBV5-1 to TRBJ1-6, with a tentative D call TRBD1 (5 bases). In DNA, the CDR3 is TGCGCCAGCAGTCCCGGGTGGGGCGAGAATTCACCCCTCCACTTT. This gives the protein CASSPGWGENSPLHF.